The clone carrying this T cell receptor beta chain has a handful of counts. As yet, its antigen is unknown. The Oncomine TCR Beta short-read assay was what sequenced the DNA obtained from cultured CD4+ T cells. MiXCR, run by TCRdb on the PCR reads, gives a single entry per CDR3 protein. This repertoire shows about 2,700 distinct CDR3 sequences, less than 40% found once; its top ten account for 40% to 45%. Specified treatment: roughly 10-day PBMC culture with coronavirus spike peptide pools or control peptides (ViraFEST assay). The entry originates in a study of vaccination and CD4 T cells after COVID-19. Study overall: Median draw time for post-COVID samples was 90 to 130 days post-diagnosis (range 35 to 161). Researchers treated control cultures with a CEFX pool, an HIV-1 Nef pool, or no peptide.

This CDR3 is built from 16 residues. Germline trimming cut 6 bases from V and 5 bases from J; bases unmatched to any gene: 11. Looked up from germline, CDR1 is LGHDT and CDR2 is YNNKEL (reference sequence). The sequenced material came from CD4+ T cells from blood, cultured in vitro. This rearrangement joins TRBV3-1 to TRBJ2-1; 9 nucleotides line up with TRBD2. This sequence originates from a human donor who had recovered from COVID-19. For the CDR3, the DNA is TGTGCCAGCAGTCCTTTGGCGGGGGGGCCAAACAATGAGCAGTTCTTC. Translation: CASSPLAGGPNNEQFF.